This paragraph covers one TCR beta chain sequence. Tumor or blood genomic DNA was sequenced, with inputs of 616 ng to 6,004 ng. The data originate from a study of T cells in tumors after PD-1 blockade. The CDR3 runs 15 residues. The V segment lost 1 base and the J segment 7 bases; nucleotides outside the gene matches: 6. The V gene's germline CDR1 is LNHNV and CDR2 YYDKDF (reference sequence). Generated by immunoSEQ multiplex PCR, the TCRdb table keeps only in-frame clones and is missing some. The data show approximately 47,000 clones, with more than 65% seen just once and 4% to 5% held by the top ten.

The sequences come from PBMCs, collected before anti-PD-1 treatment. This TCR was sampled from a human donor with basal cell carcinoma. The chain is built from TRBV15 and TRBJ1-4, with 7 bases that match TRBD1. CDR3 sequence: CATSRGLTGSEKLFF. In DNA, the CDR3 is TGTGCCACCAGCAGAGGTTTGACAGGGAGTGAAAAACTGTTTTTT. The full variable domain, its missing parts supplied by reference TRBV15 and TRBJ1-4, is DAMVIQNPRYQVTQFGKPVTLSCSQTLNHNVMYWYQQKSSQAPKLLFHYYDKDFNNEADTPDNFQSRRPNTSFCFLDIRSPGLGDTAMYLCATSRGLTGSEKLFFGSGTQLSVL.